A single sample gave rise to the 18 T cell receptor beta chains below, sequenced in a study of cytomegalovirus exposure and HLA in healthy donors. The method was immunoSEQ multiplex PCR; TCRdb's version includes in-frame clones alone and lacks a portion of them. The sample has 100,000 to 150,000 clones, about 90% seen once. Sequenced sample: PBMCs. The source of these receptors is a man younger than 45 in good health and CMV-seronegative.

The J gene is TRBJ2-3, the V gene TRBV2; D is undetermined. Germline V lookup: CDR1 SNHLY, CDR2 FYNNEI. CDR3 length: 14 residues. V shed 4 bases and J shed 1 base, with 9 bases lying between them. The CDR3 protein is CASSALLGTDTQYF. The CDR3 bases are TGTGCCAGCAGTGCCCTCCTTGGCACAGATACGCAGTATTTT.

The gene calls are TRBV7-9 and TRBJ1-3; 8 bases are a match to TRBD1. CDR3 length: 14 residues. Looked up from germline, CDR1 is SEHNR and CDR2 is FQNEAQ (reference sequence). V was pared by 5 bases and J by 3 bases, with 3 bases of the junction left unmatched. CDR3 sequence (DNA): TGTGCCAGCAGCCTCGGGACAGGTGGAAACACCATATATTTT. It encodes CASSLGTGGNTIYF.

The chain employs TRBV7-2 and TRBJ2-5; D is uncertain. The germline V gene encodes CDR1 SGHTA and CDR2 FQGNSA. The CDR3 length is 15 residues. Trimming pared 1 base from V and 2 bases from J, leaving 11 bases between. CDR3 DNA: TGTGCCAGCAGCTTAGTGGGCTGGTTACAAGAGACCCAGTACTTC. Translation: CASSLVGWLQETQYF.

The chain links TRBV4-1 to TRBJ2-3; a possible D gene is TRBD1 (6 bases). In germline, CDR1 is MGHRA, CDR2 YSYEKL. V gave up 3 bases and J gave up 3 bases, with 16 bases separating them. CDR3 size: 16 residues. CDR3 protein: CASSQVQGVLTDTQYF. As DNA, the CDR3 is TGCGCCAGCAGCCAGGTACAGGGTGTATTGACAGATACGCAGTATTTT.

This rearrangement joins TRBV6-5 to TRBJ1-2, with 9 bases aligning to TRBD1. Germline CDR1 and CDR2: MNHEY and SVGAGI. CDR3 length: 16 residues. V was pared by 2 bases and J by 4 bases, with 8 bases of the junction left unmatched. CDR3: CASSYGAQGALYGYTF. Here the CDR3 DNA reads TGTGCCAGCAGTTACGGAGCACAGGGGGCCCTCTATGGCTACACCTTC.

This chain joins TRBV7-2 and TRBJ2-7, with D uncertain. The CDR3 has 14 residues. The V gene lost 3 bases and the J gene lost 5 bases, with 14 bases spanning the gap. Germline V gene sequence: CDR1 SGHTA, CDR2 FQGNSA. The chain's CDR3 is CASSFAPPRNEQYF. The CDR3 bases are TGTGCCAGCAGCTTCGCCCCTCCGAGGAACGAGCAGTACTTC.

There are a few counts of this clone. The rearrangement joins TRBV27 to TRBJ2-7; D possibly corresponds to TRBD1 (5 bases). Germline CDR1 is MNHEY and CDR2 is SMNVEV (reference sequence). This CDR3 is 12 amino acids long. Trimming cost V 5 bases and J 3 bases, with 8 bases left between them. DNA of the CDR3: TGTGCCAGCAGTACAGGAGTCTACGAGCAGTACTTC. Translating gives CASSTGVYEQYF.

The chain couples TRBV7-2 to TRBJ2-1; D uncertain. With 2 bases removed from V and 6 bases from J, the gap between germline ends came to 8 bases. The CDR3 has 13 amino acids. The germline V gene has CDR1 SGHTA and CDR2 FQGNSA. CDR3 amino acids: CASSLLQLNEQFF. In DNA form, the CDR3 reads TGTGCCAGCAGCTTACTACAGCTCAATGAGCAGTTCTTC.

The chain couples TRBV5-1 to TRBJ2-1, with 10 bases that match TRBD1. The CDR3 has 15 residues. J lost 7 bases, V lost 3 bases, and 7 bases had no gene match. Germline CDR1 SGHRS, CDR2 YFSETQ. The CDR3 reads CASSSPGTGVNEQFF. CDR3 coding DNA: TGCGCCAGCAGCTCCCCCGGGACAGGGGTAAATGAGCAGTTCTTC.

This clone occurred a few times. The chain is built from TRBV2 and TRBJ2-7; D unresolved. V lost 4 bases to trimming and J lost 4 bases, with 5 bases between them. CDR1 and CDR2 from the germline V gene are SNHLY and FYNNEI. The CDR3 sequence is 11 residues long. CDR3 sequence (DNA): TGTGCCAGCAGTGGGCGGTACGAGCAGTACTTC. The encoded protein is CASSGRYEQYF.

The V gene is TRBV6-5, the J gene TRBJ1-2, with TRBD1 identical over 7 bases. V trimming: 2 bases; J trimming: 5 bases; junction bases outside the gene matches: 8. The CDR3 totals 15 residues. CDR1 and CDR2 from the germline V gene are MNHEY and SVGAGI. CDR3 nucleotides: TGTGCCAGCAGTTACGGGGGACAGAGCCCTTATGGCTACACCTTC. Amino acid sequence: CASSYGGQSPYGYTF.

This clone was seen a single time. The gene calls are TRBV4-1 and TRBJ2-7; 7 nucleotides align to TRBD1. The V and J ends lost 4 bases and 13 bases, in that order; junction bases with no gene match: 10. The CDR3 runs 12 residues. Germline CDR1 is MGHRA and CDR2 is YSYEKL. As DNA, the CDR3 is TGCGCCAGCAGCCGGACTCCGGGACAGCCCTACTTC. Translating it yields CASSRTPGQPYF.

The chain carries TRBV11-2 and TRBJ2-2; 8 nucleotides align to TRBD2. The CDR3 has 15 amino acids. From germline, CDR1 is SGHAT and CDR2 FQNNGV. The J segment lost 4 bases and the V segment lost 6 bases, leaving 7 bases of the junction unmatched. The CDR3 DNA sequence: TGTGCCAGCAGAGGACTAGCAGAGTCCACCGGGGAGCTGTTTTTT. It yields the protein CASRGLAESTGELFF.

This clone has just one count. The V gene is TRBV5-1, the J gene TRBJ2-7, with D hard to call. Between the trimmed V and J ends, which lost 4 bases and 1 base, there was a span of 15 bases. Germline loops: CDR1 SGHRS, CDR2 YFSETQ. This CDR3 has 15 residues. The CDR3 bases are TGCGCCAGCAGCCTCGGAGCGCCCGAATCCTACGAGCAGTACTTC. This gives the protein CASSLGAPESYEQYF.

This clone occurred once. As DNA, the CDR3 is TGTGCCAGCAGCCCACTACAGGGGACTAATTCACCCCTCCACTTT. Translating gives CASSPLQGTNSPLHF. This chain links TRBV7-8 with TRBJ1-6; 7 bases map to TRBD1. Germline CDR1 and CDR2: SGHVS and FQNEAQ. There are 15 residues in the CDR3. V shed 5 bases and J 6 bases; nucleotides not matched to a gene: 7.

V is TRBV27 and J is TRBJ1-1; no firm D call. The germline CDR1 and CDR2 sequences are MNHEY and SMNVEV (reference sequence). CDR3 length: 15 amino acids. Trimming left V 11 bases short and J 0 bases short, with 19 bases between. This CDR3 reads CASRSLSFMNTEAFF. The CDR3 DNA sequence: TGTGCCTCAAGGTCCCTTAGCTTCATGAACACTGAAGCTTTCTTT.

The rearrangement links TRBV28 to TRBJ1-1; D may be TRBD1 (6 bases). V dropped 5 bases and J dropped 0 bases, with 10 bases sitting between them. In germline, CDR1 is MDHEN, CDR2 SYDVKM. The CDR3 is made up of 14 amino acids. The CDR3 here is CASSGGQLNTEAFF. CDR3 coding DNA: TGTGCCAGCAGTGGAGGACAGTTGAACACTGAAGCTTTCTTT.

This clone has only one observation. V usage is TRBV2 and J usage is TRBJ2-7; D perhaps matches TRBD1 (5 bases). Trimming left V 6 bases short and J 2 bases short, with 11 bases between. CDR1 SNHLY and CDR2 FYNNEI come from the germline V gene. The CDR3 has 13 amino acids. CDR3 DNA sequence: TGTGCCAGCAGAGCCACAGGAACCTACGAGCAGTACTTC. Amino acids: CASRATGTYEQYF.